Listed here are 5 T cell receptor beta chains from one sample, sequenced in a study of PD-L1 blockade in urothelial cancer. Repertoires were generated with immunoSEQ multiplex PCR, while TCRdb's copy carries only in-frame clones and drops some. The sample holds tens of thousands of clones, approximately 77% seen once. Regarding time point: pretreatment peripheral blood. The sample consisted of PBMCs, taken around atezolizumab (anti-PD-L1) treatment. These receptor sequences come from a man between 65 and 85 years old with urothelial cancer.

V and J are TRBV7-8 and TRBJ2-7; 10 bases agree with TRBD1. Germline CDR1 reads SGHVS; CDR2 reads FQNEAQ. This CDR3 has 13 residues. V lost 5 bases to trimming and J lost 6 bases; unmatched junction nucleotides: 4. The chain's CDR3 is CASSRGQGFEQYF. CDR3 DNA: TGTGCCAGCAGCCGGGGACAGGGGTTCGAGCAGTACTTC.

This clone was picked up one time. The chain recombines TRBV27 with TRBJ2-2, with TRBD1 identical over 9 bases. CDR1 is MNHEY, CDR2 SMNVEV, per germline (reference sequence). The V segment lost 3 bases and the J segment 2 bases; nucleotides outside the gene matches: 10. CDR3 size: 18 residues. The CDR3 reads CASSFGSGTGHNTGELFF. The CDR3 DNA sequence: TGTGCCAGCAGTTTTGGTTCCGGGACAGGGCACAACACCGGGGAGCTGTTTTTT.

The chain combines TRBV7-3 with TRBJ2-5; perhaps TRBD2 as D (5 bases). The germline gives CDR1 SGHTA, CDR2 FQGTGA. CDR3 size: 11 residues. V was cut by 5 bases and J by 7 bases, with 8 bases left in between. The CDR3 sequence: CASSLGGTQYF. In nucleotides, the CDR3 is TGTGCCAGCAGCCTCGGAGGGACCCAGTACTTC.

The chain combines TRBV7-9 with TRBJ2-1, with TRBD2 matching over 14 bases. Germline V gene data show CDR1 as SEHNR and CDR2 as FQNEAQ (reference sequence). This CDR3 comprises 19 residues. J gave up 6 bases and V 4 bases, and 14 bases lay outside the gene matches. CDR3 in DNA: TGTGCCAGCAGCTCTCGTGGACTAGCGGGAGGCCGGGGCTTCAATGAGCAGTTCTTC. Translation: CASSSRGLAGGRGFNEQFF.

This clone appeared a few times. The chain couples TRBV7-3 to TRBJ2-2; TRBD2 matches at 12 bases. This CDR3 is 16 amino acids long. With V trimmed by 5 bases and J by 4 bases, 5 bases remained unmatched. Germline lookup yields CDR1 SGHTA and CDR2 FQGTGA. CDR3 amino acids: CASSPGLAGFTGELFF. CDR3 sequence (DNA): TGTGCCAGCAGCCCCGGACTAGCGGGATTCACCGGGGAGCTGTTTTTT.